The 8 T cell receptor beta chains below all came from one sample that was sequenced in a study of CXCR3-negative and CXCR3-positive naive CD8 T cells. Researchers prepared the TRB cDNA libraries using 5' RACE with UMI labels. Reprocessing the 5' RACE reads, TCRdb reports a single entry for every CDR3 protein and omits DNA. The sample shows about 56,000 distinct CDR3 sequences, and 20% to 25% sits with its ten largest clones. Specimen: memory CD8+ T cells from blood. The receptors come from a human donor in good health. Some clones in this sample may be carry-over from other donors' samples.

The chain joins TRBV24-1 to TRBJ2-1. There are 11 residues in the CDR3. Germline V CDR1 and CDR2: KGHDR, SFDVKD. CDR3 region: CATSGGNEQFF.

The CDR3 reads CASSIMPSASRNSPLHF. This sequence joins TRBV28 and TRBJ1-6; the D call of TRBD1 rests on TCRdb alone, since no DNA is present to check it. This CDR3 is built from 17 residues. Germline CDR1 is MDHEN and CDR2 is SYDVKM.

This sequence joins TRBV23-1 and TRBJ2-4. TRBV23-1 is an ORF for which the function is uncertain. The CDR3 is 13 residues long. The CDR3 here is CASSRVAKNIQYF.

This chain uses TRBV6-6 with TRBJ2-7; without DNA, the TCRdb call of TRBD1 cannot be checked. Germline V gene lookup returns CDR1 MNHNY and CDR2 SVGAGI (reference sequence). The CDR3 totals 15 residues. The CDR3 spells CASYLAGTGDEGQYF.

The chain employs TRBV27 and TRBJ2-4; the D call of TRBD1 rests on TCRdb alone, since no DNA is present to check it. Germline values: CDR1 MNHEY, CDR2 SMNVEV (reference sequence). The CDR3 totals 14 residues. The CDR3 spells CASSVRDTGNIQYF.

The genes are TRBV4-1 and TRBJ2-7; without DNA, the TCRdb call of TRBD2 cannot be checked. The CDR3 length is 14 residues. Germline V lookup: CDR1 MGHRA, CDR2 YSYEKL. The CDR3 is CASSQGEGRGEQYF.

V is TRBV5-1 and J is TRBJ2-7. The CDR3 contains 13 residues. Germline assignment: CDR1 SGHRS and CDR2 YFSETQ. The CDR3: CASSFSYSYEQYF.

The chain links TRBV7-9 to TRBJ2-2; checking the TCRdb D call of TRBD1 is not possible without DNA. There are 18 residues in the CDR3. CDR1 is SEHNR and CDR2 is FQNEAQ in the germline V gene (reference sequence). CDR3 sequence: CASSLTPLAGVHTGELFF.